The 26 T cell receptor beta chains in this list originate from one sample, sequenced in a study of blood T cell repertoires in COVID-19. The protocol was immunoSEQ multiplex PCR, while the TCRdb copy is restricted to in-frame clones and leaves out a portion. Of 70,000 to 75,000 clones in the sample, about nine tenths were seen once. The sequenced material came from peripheral blood. These receptors all come from a woman aged 18-29 years with acute or convalescent COVID-19.

This chain connects TRBV6-2 or TRBV6-3 to TRBJ1-5; no firm D call. Germline lookup yields CDR1 MNHEY and CDR2 SVGEGT. With 6 bases removed from V and 4 bases from J, the gap between germline ends came to 16 bases. The CDR3 runs to 15 residues. CDR3 protein: CASSVTLLGNQPQHF. The CDR3 nucleotides are TGTGCCAGCAGCGTGACCCTTCTCGGGAATCAGCCCCAGCATTTT.

The chain is built from TRBV18 and TRBJ1-6, with TRBD1 as a possible D gene (5 bases). Germline V gene data show CDR1 as KGHSH and CDR2 as LQKENI. This CDR3 contains 15 residues. Deletions cut 3 bases from V and 8 bases from J, with 14 bases between. The CDR3 DNA reads TGTGCCAGCTCACCGAGACAGAATAGGGATTCACCCCTCCACTTT. Translated, it gives CASSPRQNRDSPLHF. The whole variable domain, filled in from reference TRBV18 and TRBJ1-6, reads NAGVMQNPRHLVRRRGQEARLRCSPMKGHSHVYWYRQLPEEGLKFMVYLQKENIIDESGMPKERFSAEFPKEGPSILRIQQVVRGDSAAYFCASSPRQNRDSPLHFGNGTRLTVT.

The J gene is TRBJ1-1, the V gene TRBV7-2; tentative D call: TRBD1 (5 bases). Germline V gives CDR1 SGHTA, CDR2 FQGNSA. The CDR3 is made up of 14 amino acids. The germline V and J ends were trimmed by 5 bases and 0 bases, with 10 bases remaining between them. CDR3 region: CASSPGAVNTEAFF. The CDR3, as DNA: TGTGCCAGCAGCCCTGGGGCTGTGAACACTGAAGCTTTCTTT.

The sample holds one count of this clone. The V gene is TRBV7-9, the J gene TRBJ2-1; D is possibly TRBD2 (5 bases). The germline V gene encodes CDR1 SEHNR and CDR2 FQNEAQ (reference sequence). CDR3 length: 13 amino acids. The V end was cut by 1 base, the J end by 7 bases, with 8 bases between. The chain's CDR3 is CASSLVGGNEQFF. Here the CDR3 DNA reads TGTGCCAGCAGCTTAGTCGGAGGAAATGAGCAGTTCTTC.

This clone was seen a handful of times. This chain uses TRBV6-2 or TRBV6-3 with TRBJ1-4; D uncertain. Trimming took 4 bases from V and 0 from J, leaving 12 bases between them. Germline CDR1 is MNHEY and CDR2 is SVGEGT. CDR3 length: 16 residues. The DNA of the CDR3 is TGTGCCAGCAGTTCTCCCAGAACCGCAACTAATGAAAAACTGTTTTTT. It is translated as CASSSPRTATNEKLFF.

The chain uses TRBV15 and TRBJ2-1; D is unresolved. CDR3 length equals 15 residues. CDR1 is LNHNV and CDR2 is YYDKDF in the germline V gene (reference sequence). With 8 bases removed from V and 0 bases from J, the gap between germline ends came to 14 bases. DNA for the CDR3: TGTGCCACCGGTTTACAATGGAGCTCCTACAATGAGCAGTTCTTC. Its translation is CATGLQWSSYNEQFF.

This chain uses TRBV5-1 with TRBJ1-1; 11 nucleotides align to TRBD1. Per the germline V gene, CDR1 is SGHRS and CDR2 is YFSETQ. CDR3 length equals 16 residues. V shed 0 bases, J shed 6 bases, and the junction held 7 bases outside the gene matches. CDR3 sequence: CASSLDPGQGGSEAFF. The CDR3 DNA sequence: TGCGCCAGCAGCTTGGATCCGGGACAGGGGGGATCTGAAGCTTTCTTT.

This chain links TRBV7-9 with TRBJ2-2; TRBD1 matches 8 bases. Trimming at V came to 5 bases and at J to 1 base, leaving 3 bases not matched to a gene. The CDR3 extends over 15 amino acids. Germline V gene data show CDR1 as SEHNR and CDR2 as FQNEAQ (reference sequence). This CDR3 is CASSPGTGNTGELFF. Written as DNA, the CDR3 is TGTGCCAGCAGCCCGGGGACAGGGAACACCGGGGAGCTGTTTTTT.

This clone was observed a single time. The chain has TRBV18 and TRBJ1-4, with unresolved D. This CDR3 has 16 amino acids. Germline assignment: CDR1 KGHSH and CDR2 LQKENI. V lost 0 bases and J lost 5, with 13 bases in between. CDR3 coding DNA: TGTGCCAGCTCACCACCGAGCGGTCTAGAGAATGAAAAACTGTTTTTT. Its translation: CASSPPSGLENEKLFF.

The J gene is TRBJ2-3, the V gene TRBV6-6; 10 bases align to TRBD2. This CDR3 has 12 amino acids. The J segment lost 9 bases and the V segment lost 4 bases, leaving 1 base of the junction unmatched. Germline loops: CDR1 MNHNY, CDR2 SVGAGI (reference sequence). CDR3 sequence: CASSSLAGTQYF. The CDR3 DNA follows: TGTGCCAGCAGTTCACTAGCGGGAACGCAGTATTTT.

The chain links TRBV7-6 to TRBJ2-2, with D possibly TRBD1 on 7 matching bases. The CDR3 is made up of 16 amino acids. Between the trimmed V and J ends, which lost 0 bases and 8 bases, there was a span of 16 bases. Germline CDR1 is SGHVS and CDR2 is FNYEAQ. The CDR3 reads CASSLAARGDSGELFF. CDR3 nucleotide sequence: TGTGCCAGCAGCTTAGCCGCCAGGGGGGATTCGGGGGAGCTGTTTTTT.

The chain links TRBV19 to TRBJ1-4, with D unclear. This CDR3 region has 14 residues. Deletions cut 3 bases from V and 0 bases from J, with 5 bases between. CDR1 is LNHDA, CDR2 SQIVND, per germline (reference sequence). CDR3 loop: CASSITATNEKLFF. Written as DNA, the CDR3 is TGTGCCAGTAGTATTACAGCAACTAATGAAAAACTGTTTTTT.

The chain recombines TRBV4-3 with TRBJ2-7; 7 bases match TRBD1. CDR3 length: 17 amino acids. After removal of 0 bases from V and 6 bases from J, the junction contained 14 bases not matched to a gene. Germline assignment: CDR1 LGHNA and CDR2 YSLEER. CDR3 sequence (DNA): TGCGCCAGCAGCCAAGATAGAGGGACAGCCGGCGCCCTCGAGCAGTACTTC. Its protein product is CASSQDRGTAGALEQYF.

The chain couples TRBV6-5 to TRBJ2-2; 10 bases fit TRBD1. The CDR3 contains 14 residues. V gave up 6 bases and J gave up 6 bases; unmatched junction bases: 4. Germline CDR1 and CDR2: MNHEY and SVGAGI. The CDR3 nucleotides are TGTGCCAGCAGCGGACAGGGGGGCGCCGGGGAGCTGTTTTTT. It is translated as CASSGQGGAGELFF.

A few counts support this clone. Different DNA sequences within this sample yield the same CDR3. In DNA, the CDR3 is TGTGCCAGCAGTTTGCTCGGGGGGCATAGCAATCAGCCCCAGCATTTT. It translates to CASSLLGGHSNQPQHF. This chain joins TRBV28 and TRBJ1-5; D perhaps matches TRBD1 (6 bases). Per germline, CDR1 MDHEN and CDR2 SYDVKM. The CDR3 covers 16 residues. V lost 3 bases to trimming and J lost 0 bases, with 12 bases between them.

This chain links TRBV6-5 with TRBJ1-6; no firm D call. V dropped 2 bases and J dropped 8 bases, with 10 bases sitting between them. The CDR3 has 14 residues. The germline V gene encodes CDR1 MNHEY and CDR2 SVGAGI. CDR3 sequence reads: CASSYDRRDSPLHF. In DNA form, the CDR3 reads TGTGCCAGCAGTTACGACCGGAGGGATTCACCCCTCCACTTT.

The rearrangement joins TRBV5-8 to TRBJ2-1; 11 bases map to TRBD2. The V gene's germline CDR1 is SGHTS and CDR2 YDEGEE. The CDR3 is made up of 15 amino acids. V trimming: 0 bases; J trimming: 9 bases; junction bases outside the gene matches: 5. The CDR3 sequence: CASSLGLAGWGEQFF. The CDR3 nucleotides are TGTGCCAGCAGCTTGGGACTAGCGGGATGGGGTGAGCAGTTCTTC.

This rearrangement joins TRBV5-5 to TRBJ2-7; 8 nucleotides align to TRBD2. The CDR3 has 15 amino acids. Per the germline V gene, CDR1 is SGHKS and CDR2 is YYEKEE (reference sequence). V gave up 0 bases and J gave up 3 bases; unmatched junction bases: 5. In nucleotides, the CDR3 is TGTGCCAGCAGCTTGGTCTCGACTAGCGACTACGAGCAGTACTTC. Encoded protein: CASSLVSTSDYEQYF. Using reference TRBV5-5 and TRBJ2-7 for the parts outside the CDR3, the full variable domain is DAGVTQSPTHLIKTRGQQVTLRCSPISGHKSVSWYQQVLGQGPQFIFQYYEKEERGRGNFPDRFSARQFPNYSSELNVNALLLGDSALYLCASSLVSTSDYEQYFGPGTRLTVT.

The chain joins TRBV28 to TRBJ2-6; D ambiguous. Trimming cost V 5 bases and J 4 bases, with 6 bases left between them. Germline CDR1 and CDR2: MDHEN and SYDVKM. The CDR3 is 13 residues long. The CDR3 sequence: CASSILGANVLTF. DNA of the CDR3: TGTGCCAGCAGTATTCTGGGGGCCAACGTCCTGACTTTC.

The V call is TRBV7-9, the J call TRBJ2-7; the match to TRBD2 covers 9 bases. CDR1 SEHNR and CDR2 FQNEAQ come from the germline V gene (reference sequence). The CDR3 loop spans 18 amino acids. Trimming at V came to 3 bases and at J to 0 bases, leaving 12 bases not matched to a gene. The CDR3 reads CASSFGLAGTEASYEQYF. Written as DNA, the CDR3 is TGTGCCAGCAGCTTCGGGCTAGCGGGAACCGAGGCCTCCTACGAGCAGTACTTC.

The J gene is TRBJ2-3, the V gene TRBV29-1; a possible D gene is TRBD2 (7 bases). The CDR3 extends over 13 amino acids. Germline V gene lookup returns CDR1 SQVTM and CDR2 ANQGSEA. The V gene lost 4 bases and the J gene lost 3 bases, with 11 bases spanning the gap. CDR3 nucleotides: TGCAGCGTTGTTGGGGGGGCTACAGATACGCAGTATTTT. Translated, it gives CSVVGGATDTQYF.

The V gene is TRBV15, the J gene TRBJ1-4; maybe TRBD1 (5 bases). Trimming took off 0 bases at V and 7 bases at J, with 9 bases between the two ends. CDR3 size: 14 residues. CDR1 is LNHNV, CDR2 YYDKDF, per germline (reference sequence). In DNA form, the CDR3 reads TGTGCCACCAGCAGAGAGTGGGGCGTTGAAAAACTGTTTTTT. This encodes CATSREWGVEKLFF.

The rearrangement joins TRBV7-9 to TRBJ2-1, with unresolved D. Per germline, CDR1 SEHNR and CDR2 FQNEAQ (reference sequence). This CDR3 spans 15 amino acids. Trimming stripped 3 bases from V and 0 bases from J, with 9 bases between. Written as DNA, the CDR3 is TGTGCCAGCAGCTTCTCACACCACTCCTACAATGAGCAGTTCTTC. Its translation is CASSFSHHSYNEQFF.

This clone appeared a single time. V and J are TRBV3-1 (or the pseudogene TRBV3-2) and TRBJ2-7; D is perhaps TRBD2 (5 bases). This CDR3 has 20 amino acids. The V end lost 3 bases, the J end lost 3 bases, and 30 bases lay between the germline ends. Germline CDR1 reads LGHDT; CDR2 reads YNNKEL (reference sequence). CDR3: CASSQRKNSRTAAYNYEQYF. The CDR3 nucleotides are TGTGCCAGCAGCCAGAGAAAGAATTCGAGGACTGCAGCCTATAACTACGAGCAGTACTTC.

The chain combines TRBV3-1 (or the pseudogene TRBV3-2) with TRBJ2-1, with 13 nucleotides matching TRBD2. V lost 2 bases and J lost 10; bases outside the gene matches: 8. The CDR3 contains 16 residues. Germline CDR1 and CDR2: LGHDT and YNNKEL (reference sequence). The CDR3 DNA reads TGTGCCAGCAGCCAACGGACTAGCGGGGGAGCCGTAGAGCAGTTCTTC. It translates to CASSQRTSGGAVEQFF.

The chain is built from TRBV2 and TRBJ1-5, with TRBD1 identical over 7 bases. The CDR3 covers 13 residues. CDR1 is SNHLY and CDR2 is FYNNEI in the germline V gene. The trim removed 3 bases at V and 5 bases at J, leaving 1 base unmatched. The CDR3: CASSDRGYQPQHF. The CDR3 DNA reads as TGTGCCAGCAGTGACAGGGGGTATCAGCCCCAGCATTTT.